Given below is one T cell receptor (beta chain) in context. Its antigen is as yet unknown. One end of the junction does not line up with germline, which may come from a read error. The germline gives CDR1 LGHNA, CDR2 YNFKEQ. The CDR3 is 14 residues long. Healthy bone marrow donors supplied every sample. This PCR relied on a set of 60 Vbeta primers and 13 Jbeta primers. Profiling relied on immunoSEQ multiplex PCR, and the TCRdb table lists in-frame clones only, not all of them. This table has 90,000 to 120,000 clones, roughly 70% appearing once. This sample is part of a study of cytomegalovirus exposure and HLA in healthy donors. Study outcomes and limitations: Analyzed later, most CMV-associated TCR beta chains appeared HLA-restricted. Reports credit the classifier with highly specific, highly sensitive diagnosis of cytomegalovirus status. With DRB1 most and HLA-C fewest, TCR association rates differed between HLA loci in a later analysis.

The J gene is TRBJ1-4, the V gene TRBV4-2; maybe TRBD1 (5 bases). The clonotype was recovered from a woman in her forties in good health and CMV-seropositive. The sequenced material came from PBMCs. The CDR3 DNA reads as TGTGCCTGCAGCCAAGAGACAGCTAATGAAAAACTGTTTTTT. Translation gives CACSQETANEKLFF.